The rows below give T cell receptor beta chains drawn from one sample of a study of radiation and T cells in renal cell carcinoma. The method was immunoSEQ multiplex PCR; TCRdb's version includes in-frame clones alone and lacks a portion of them. The sample yields some 15,000 clones, about 50% seen once. The source was tumor tissue, collected from a patient whose treatment included radiotherapy and nephrectomy. These receptors all stem from a woman aged 55 to 70 with renal cell carcinoma. Each CDR3 is given without its conserved first and last residue. The D gene is left open where the match is weak.

len | v_gene | d_gene | CDR3aa
13 | TRBV7-3 | TRBD1 | ASSLGTGNYNEQF
14 | TRBV9 | NA | ASSVVGLSSYNEQF
9 | TRBV28 | NA | ASSGNYGYT
12 | TRBV6-6 | TRBD2 | ASSYSGPSYEQY
12 | TRBV29-1 | TRBD2 | SVGTSGGGDTQY
11 | TRBV10-3 | TRBD1 | AINQDRDYEQY
13 | TRBV19 | TRBD2 | ASSPAGGSRDEQF
13 | TRBV9 | TRBD1 | ASSVVGQGNYGYT
11 | TRBV15 | NA | ATSMGRAYEQY
11 | TRBV7-1 | TRBD1 | ASSIQWTGGYT
13 | TRBV5-1 | NA | ASSGREGNGNTIY
11 | TRBV29-1 | TRBD2 | SVTTSGVGEQF
12 | TRBV5-1 | NA | ASSPGSPNYGYT
13 | TRBV7-9 | TRBD1 | ASSLGTGYNSPLH
11 | TRBV9 | NA | ASSVEADYGYT
13 | TRBV7-2 | TRBD1 | ASSHRDRSTDTQY
9 | TRBV25-1 | NA | ASSSWETQY
11 | TRBV5-5 | NA | ASSSGKSYEQY
13 | TRBV9 | NA | ASSPFGRLGDEQF
12 | TRBV5-1 | NA | ASSLAGIRETQY
11 | TRBV9 | NA | ASSGLESYGYT
12 | TRBV19 | NA | ASTQGIGTDTQY
13 | TRBV11-2 | TRBD1 | ASSLGTGSSNEQF
13 | TRBV7-2 | NA | ASSLGSRSDEKLF
12 | TRBV5-5 | NA | ASSLAGGPTEAF
13 | TRBV6-5 | NA | ASSYSGQASYEQY
9 | TRBV19 | NA | ASSSPYGYT
12 | TRBV9 | NA | ASSVVAGNTEAF
12 | TRBV6-6 | TRBD1 | ASSYSNRGREQY
11 | TRBV6-5 | NA | ASSWDAGQPQH
12 | TRBV9 | NA | ASSVVAGNTEAF
13 | TRBV7-2 | NA | ASSLAGSGGYGYT
13 | TRBV28 | TRBD2 | ASSLSGGVVDTQY
15 | TRBV21-1 | NA | ASSKTVYTSSYNEQF
15 | TRBV7-2 | TRBD2 | ASSLGTTSGRTDTQY
13 | TRBV7-9 | NA | ASLGAQSSYNEQF
14 | TRBV7-2 | TRBD2 | ASTPGSGRTSYEQY
12 | TRBV25-1 | NA | ASSFRDIDYEQY
16 | TRBV29-1 | NA | SVDPINLGARPDTEAF
11 | TRBV7-2 | NA | ASSLVTQETQY
14 | TRBV28 | NA | ASSITPRGRSGEQY
11 | TRBV19 | NA | ASSVRTSYEQY
10 | TRBV29-1 | NA | SIVQGSYGYT
11 | TRBV6-9 | TRBD1 | ASREQGADGYT
14 | TRBV4-2 | NA | ASSQDSGDITDTQY
10 | TRBV29-1 | NA | SAEIGTETQY
10 | TRBV6-5 | TRBD1 | ASGTVNTEAF
13 | TRBV7-3 | TRBD1 | ASSLGTGSSYEQY
16 | TRBV18 | TRBD2 | ASSPRTSGGAMSNEQF
13 | TRBV6-5 | NA | ASSYAPNIDDEQF